This TCR beta chain emerged from a study of CD8 T cells in Susac syndrome (dated by TCRdb to about 2019). As for the study more broadly: Of the Susac syndrome patients who were sequenced, 5 or 6 had clinically active disease and roughly eight were in clinical remission. The study used repertoire sequencing to test whether antigen drove CD8+ T cell activation and differentiation in Susac syndrome. At blood withdrawal, Susac syndrome patients were therapy-naive, treated with corticosteroids (with IVIg additionally given to some), or treated with IVIg alone.

There are 16 amino acids in the CDR3, from cysteine to phenylalanine inclusive. Only the CDR3 region is kept as DNA, spanning 48 bases read in frame from base 1. Germline trimming amounts to 4 bases on V and 3 bases on J, with 5 as the count of junction bases outside the gene matches. CDR1 MNHEY and CDR2 SVGAGI are derived from the germline V gene. Peripheral blood CD8+ and CD4+ T cells from healthy donors, Susac syndrome patients and multiple sclerosis patients were profiled by high-throughput TCR beta sequencing. Recently defined diagnostic criteria for definite or probable disease were met by the Susac syndrome patients. Bulk CD8+ and CD4+ T cells were purified by magnetic negative isolation, while CD8+ TEMRA cells were enriched using FACS. Blood was collected in EDTA tubes and processed within 24 hours, with PBMCs isolated through density gradient centrifugation. PBMCs intended for TCR sequencing were frozen in liquid nitrogen and were later thawed in a 37 degrees C water bath. Purity of sorted or isolated CD4+, CD8+ and CD8+ TEMRA cells was at least 90%.

What the research found in general, with its limitations: In patients with Susac syndrome, the CD4+ T cell repertoire showed no detectable clonal expansion. The study acknowledged that relatively few individuals were included in the TCR sequencing and HLA analysis.

With regard to this clonotype: It lacks a known antigen. Base qualities are not provided; no much larger clone lies one nucleotide away.

RNA was extracted with the RNeasy kit and 0.5 to 1 ug was reverse transcribed using random hexamers. TCR beta CDR3 regions were amplified with the immunoSEQ multiplex PCR assay covering 54 Vbeta and 13 Jbeta segments. PCR amplification bias was corrected using a synthetic template baseline for primer optimization and computational correction. In the paper's pipeline: Reads were assigned to V, D and J genes according to IMGT and analyzed in immunoSEQ Analyzer, with only productive sequences retained. Clonality was computed as one minus Shannon entropy normalized by log2 of the number of productive unique sequences. For each patient and control, public and private clones were evaluated within the 100 most prevalent clones. Clones were defined as Susac-specific when absent from the healthy and MS cohorts, from over 950 published viral clones and from other ImmuneACCESS disease sequences. TCRdb trimmed the raw reads at Q25, called clones with MiXCR and kept productive beta chains. Identical CDR3 protein sequences are pooled into one entry, listed with their most common genes and DNA. The authors' filters were not applied to this entry. This sample gives 170,000 or so distinct CDR3 sequences in total; 95% to 96% of them show up just once. The top ten constitute 0.1% to 0.15% of the sample.

Here the chain combines TRBV6-5 and TRBJ2-3; 12 of the junction bases match TRBD2. Sequenced: CD4+ T cells from PBMCs. The sequence was collected from a human donor with Susac syndrome. The sequenced DNA: TGTGCCAGCAGTTCCGCGACTAGCGGGAGTACAGATACGCAGTATTTT. This codes for CASSSATSGSTDTQYF.